The clone carrying this TCR beta chain occurred many times. Antigen: not known. TCRdb reprocessed the 5' RACE reads via MiXCR and lists one record per CDR3 protein. This sample has hundreds of thousands of distinct CDR3 sequences, with approximately 3.9% found just once. This specimen belongs to a study of T cells after yellow fever vaccination. Study results and limitations: Peak timing came faster in the weaker secondary response, day 5 versus 15. Post-booster repertoires again held most primary-vaccination clones (roughly 95% CD4, approximately 90% CD8).

Germline V gene sequence: CDR1 SGHTA, CDR2 FQGTGA. The CDR3 runs to 13 residues. The ends were cut back, 8 bases at V and 0 bases at J, with 9 bases in the middle. This receptor was identified in a young man who received the YFV17D yellow fever vaccine. Here the sequenced sample was PBMCs, taken on the day of the yellow fever booster vaccination. The gene calls are TRBV7-3 and TRBJ2-3, with D possibly being TRBD2 (6 bases). The CDR3 spells CASREPSTDTQYF. CDR3 bases: TGTGCCAGCCGGGAGCCTAGCACAGATACGCAGTATTTT.